A single sample is the source of the 24 T cell receptor beta chains below, sequenced in a study of Ad26.COV2.S vaccination and SARS-CoV-2 variants. Treatment here: roughly 19 received Ad26.COV2.S at low or high dose, single or two shots; 5 received placebo; per-sample allocation not given. Sampling occurred on day 63 after the first vaccine or placebo injection. The protocol was immunoSEQ multiplex PCR, while the TCRdb copy is restricted to in-frame clones and leaves out a portion. Seen here are approximately 350,000 clones, approximately 83% observed once, and the top ten hold 7.4%. Sequences were derived from peripheral blood, sampled in a trial of Ad26.COV2.S vaccine versus placebo. These receptor sequences come from a person aged 18-60 years who received the Ad26.COV2.S COVID-19 vaccine or a placebo.

The chain combines TRBV6-2 or TRBV6-3 with TRBJ2-7; D remains unclear. Germline assignment: CDR1 MNHEY and CDR2 SVGEGT. The CDR3 totals 14 residues. Trimming cost V 4 bases and J 3 bases, with 13 bases left between them. CDR3 residues: CASSLGNQHYEQYF. For the CDR3, the DNA is TGTGCCAGCAGTTTAGGGAATCAGCACTACGAGCAGTACTTC.

The sample holds one count of this clone. This sequence joins TRBV7-2 and TRBJ2-1, with TRBD2 as a possible D gene (5 bases). V was shortened by 3 bases and J by 10 bases, with 16 bases between the two germline ends. Germline loops: CDR1 SGHTA, CDR2 FQGNSA. The CDR3 is 14 residues long. The CDR3 reads CASSLGRAEREQFF. The CDR3 DNA follows: TGTGCCAGCAGCTTGGGTCGAGCGGAGAGGGAGCAGTTCTTC. Using reference TRBV7-2 and TRBJ2-1 for the parts outside the CDR3, the full variable domain is GAGVSQSPSNKVTEKGKDVELRCDPISGHTALYWYRQSLGQGLEFLIYFQGNSAPDKSGLPSDRFSAERTGGSVSTLTIQRTQQEDSAVYLCASSLGRAEREQFFGPGTRLTVL.

The gene calls are TRBV28 and TRBJ2-7, with no clear D. Germline CDR1 MDHEN, CDR2 SYDVKM. The CDR3 runs to 15 residues. V gave up 1 base and J gave up 2 bases, with 12 bases separating them. The CDR3 here is CASSLSPAAPYEQYF. The DNA of the CDR3 is TGTGCCAGCAGTTTATCCCCAGCAGCCCCCTACGAGCAGTACTTC.

V usage is TRBV5-1 and J usage is TRBJ1-1; D is unresolved. This CDR3 is built from 13 residues. Germline V gene lookup returns CDR1 SGHRS and CDR2 YFSETQ. Trimming stripped 2 bases from V and 4 bases from J, with 9 bases between. The CDR3 sequence: CASSFQESTEAFF. CDR3 sequence (DNA): TGCGCCAGCAGCTTCCAGGAGAGCACTGAAGCTTTCTTT.

This chain uses TRBV7-9 with TRBJ2-1; D is perhaps TRBD2 (6 bases). The CDR3 runs 15 residues. Trimming stripped 2 bases from V and 7 bases from J, with 15 bases between. Germline V gene data show CDR1 as SEHNR and CDR2 as FQNEAQ (reference sequence). This chain's CDR3 is CASSLSSLASNEQFF. CDR3 DNA: TGTGCCAGCAGCTTAAGTTCGCTAGCGTCGAATGAGCAGTTCTTC.

The chain uses TRBV4-3 and TRBJ1-2; D ambiguous. V lost 0 bases, J lost 5 bases, and 4 bases lay in between. This CDR3 comprises 12 residues. Per the germline V gene, CDR1 is LGHNA and CDR2 is YSLEER. The CDR3, as DNA: TGCGCCAGCAGCCAAGACAGGTATGGCTACACCTTC. This gives the protein CASSQDRYGYTF.

The V and J genes are TRBV6-2 or TRBV6-3 and TRBJ2-4; D might be TRBD1 or TRBD2, each matching 5 bases. The CDR3 runs 14 residues. Per the germline V gene, CDR1 is MNHEY and CDR2 is SVGEGT. The ends were cut back, 5 bases at V and 9 bases at J, with 17 bases in the middle. DNA of the CDR3: TGTGCCAGCAGTCAGACAGCCAACAGCGGCATTCAGTACTTC. Its translation is CASSQTANSGIQYF.

V is TRBV3-1 (or the pseudogene TRBV3-2) and J is TRBJ2-2; D may be TRBD1 (6 bases). This CDR3 contains 12 residues. The V gene lost 4 bases and the J gene lost 8 bases, with 8 bases spanning the gap. Germline-derived CDR1 and CDR2 are LGHDT and YNNKEL (reference sequence). The CDR3 DNA follows: TGTGCCAGCAGCCTCAGGGGAGGGGAGCTGTTTTTT. Residues: CASSLRGGELFF.

J is TRBJ1-4 and V is TRBV19; D not certain. Germline V gene lookup returns CDR1 LNHDA and CDR2 SQIVND (reference sequence). There are 13 residues in the CDR3. Trimming pared 7 bases from V and 3 bases from J, leaving 9 bases between. The CDR3 sequence is CASTRRANEKLFF. DNA for the CDR3: TGTGCCAGTACCCGACGGGCTAATGAAAAACTGTTTTTT.

The V and J genes are TRBV6-5 and TRBJ1-2; tentative D call: TRBD1 (5 bases). The CDR3 is made up of 13 amino acids. V was clipped by 8 bases and J by 5 bases, with 15 bases between them. Germline values: CDR1 MNHEY, CDR2 SVGAGI. The CDR3 loop is CASLPGRSYGYTF. The CDR3 nucleotides read TGTGCCAGCCTCCCGGGGCGGTCATATGGCTACACCTTC.

The V call is TRBV14, the J call TRBJ2-5, with D unclear. Germline values: CDR1 SGHDN, CDR2 FVKESK. The CDR3 contains 16 residues. V gave up 3 bases and J gave up 1 base, with 15 bases separating them. The CDR3 spells CASSQHSGLRQETQYF. The CDR3 region has the DNA TGTGCCAGCAGCCAGCATTCAGGATTGCGCCAAGAGACCCAGTACTTC.

The V and J genes are TRBV9 and TRBJ2-1; 12 nucleotides align to TRBD2. The V gene's germline CDR1 is SGDLS and CDR2 YYNGEE. This CDR3 is built from 13 residues. After removal of 3 bases from V and 10 bases from J, the junction contained 2 bases not matched to a gene. This chain's CDR3 is CASSDGLAGEQFF. The CDR3 nucleotides are TGTGCCAGCAGCGACGGACTAGCGGGGGAGCAGTTCTTC.

This clone appeared a few times. The J gene is TRBJ1-4, the V gene TRBV6-6; TRBD1 matches at 7 bases. Losses at the gene ends were 6 bases for V and 7 bases for J; bases not matched to a gene: 8. The CDR3 length is 14 residues. Germline assignment: CDR1 MNHNY and CDR2 SVGAGI (reference sequence). The CDR3 nucleotides are TGTGCCAGCAGCACTACAGGGGCGGCTGAAAAACTGTTTTTT. It encodes CASSTTGAAEKLFF.

CDR3 DNA: TGTGCCAGCAGTTACTCATCGGGTACCCTAGACGAGCAGTACTTC. Its translation is CASSYSSGTLDEQYF. The chain has TRBV6-5 and TRBJ2-7; no definite D call. The germline CDR1 and CDR2 sequences are MNHEY and SVGAGI. CDR3 length: 15 amino acids. V gave up 0 bases and J gave up 5 bases, with 14 bases separating them.

V gene TRBV3-1 (or the pseudogene TRBV3-2) combines with J gene TRBJ1-1; maybe TRBD1 (5 bases). V dropped 1 base and J dropped 5 bases, with 14 bases sitting between them. The CDR3 has 15 amino acids. Germline assignment: CDR1 LGHDT and CDR2 YNNKEL (reference sequence). DNA for the CDR3: TGTGCCAGCAGCCAAGGAGCCCAGGGTAGGACTGAAGCTTTCTTT. This sequence encodes CASSQGAQGRTEAFF.

In DNA, the CDR3 is TGTGCCAGCCGGCGCATGGAAACTGACGGCTACACCTTC. This codes for CASRRMETDGYTF. V and J are TRBV18 and TRBJ1-2, with D hard to call. CDR1 and CDR2 from the germline V gene are KGHSH and LQKENI. The CDR3 sequence is 13 residues long. The V gene lost 8 bases and the J gene lost 8 bases, with 18 bases spanning the gap.

V gene TRBV18 combines with J gene TRBJ2-3, with D uncertain. The germline CDR1 and CDR2 sequences are KGHSH and LQKENI. V lost 1 base to trimming and J lost 3 bases, with 2 bases between them. This CDR3 is built from 12 residues. The CDR3, as DNA: TGTGCCAGCTCACCACAAACAGATACGCAGTATTTT. It codes for CASSPQTDTQYF.

The chain links TRBV10-3 to TRBJ2-1, with 7 bases fitting TRBD1. The CDR3 spans 16 residues. The germline gives CDR1 ENHRY, CDR2 SYGVKD. Losses at the gene ends were 3 bases for V and 8 bases for J; bases not matched to a gene: 13. Here the CDR3 reads CAISDGQARWIHEQFF. Here the CDR3 DNA reads TGTGCCATCAGTGACGGACAGGCGAGGTGGATCCATGAGCAGTTCTTC.

This rearrangement joins TRBV7-2 to TRBJ2-1; no clear D. V shed 2 bases and J shed 8 bases, with 16 bases lying between them. The CDR3 loop spans 15 amino acids. Germline loops: CDR1 SGHTA, CDR2 FQGNSA. CDR3 nucleotide sequence: TGTGCCAGCAGCTTACAGGCCCCATCCCTAGATGAGCAGTTCTTC. Its protein is CASSLQAPSLDEQFF.

Details on this clone: The same CDR3 also results from other DNA sequences found in this sample. The chain has TRBV19 and TRBJ1-5; D might be TRBD1 (5 bases). Trimming left V 3 bases short and J 4 bases short, with 10 bases between. Germline CDR1 reads LNHDA; CDR2 reads SQIVND (reference sequence). The CDR3 covers 14 residues. The CDR3 is CASSIGTANQPQHF. The CDR3 bases are TGTGCCAGTAGTATCGGGACGGCGAATCAGCCCCAGCATTTT.

CDR3 in amino acids: CASSLDGYNEKLFF. DNA of the CDR3: TGTGCCAGCAGCTTAGACGGATATAATGAAAAACTGTTTTTT. V gene TRBV7-9 combines with J gene TRBJ1-4; no clear D. Trimming pared 1 base from V and 4 bases from J, leaving 7 bases between. There are 14 residues in the CDR3. Per the germline V gene, CDR1 is SEHNR and CDR2 is FQNEAQ (reference sequence).

The chain employs TRBV4-1 and TRBJ2-7; 7 bases are shared with TRBD1. This CDR3 region has 15 residues. J lost 1 base, V lost 4 bases, and 7 bases had no gene match. The germline V gene encodes CDR1 MGHRA and CDR2 YSYEKL. DNA of the CDR3: TGCGCCAGCAGCCCCCTGGGACAGTATTCCTACGAGCAGTACTTC. This sequence encodes CASSPLGQYSYEQYF.

The genes are TRBV19 and TRBJ1-2; D not certain. The V gene's germline CDR1 is LNHDA and CDR2 SQIVND (reference sequence). V shed 5 bases and J shed 5 bases, with 12 bases lying between them. The CDR3 has 13 residues. Written as DNA, the CDR3 is TGTGCCAGTAGTGATGGCAGGTTATATGGCTACACCTTC. Encoded protein: CASSDGRLYGYTF.

The rearrangement links TRBV7-9 to TRBJ1-2; 10 positions match TRBD1. Trimming cost V 5 bases and J 4 bases; bases outside gene matches: 7. CDR1 is SEHNR and CDR2 is FQNEAQ in the germline V gene (reference sequence). This CDR3 is built from 15 residues. The CDR3 protein is CASSQGQGVIYGYTF. CDR3 nucleotide sequence: TGTGCCAGCAGCCAAGGACAGGGGGTAATCTATGGCTACACCTTC.